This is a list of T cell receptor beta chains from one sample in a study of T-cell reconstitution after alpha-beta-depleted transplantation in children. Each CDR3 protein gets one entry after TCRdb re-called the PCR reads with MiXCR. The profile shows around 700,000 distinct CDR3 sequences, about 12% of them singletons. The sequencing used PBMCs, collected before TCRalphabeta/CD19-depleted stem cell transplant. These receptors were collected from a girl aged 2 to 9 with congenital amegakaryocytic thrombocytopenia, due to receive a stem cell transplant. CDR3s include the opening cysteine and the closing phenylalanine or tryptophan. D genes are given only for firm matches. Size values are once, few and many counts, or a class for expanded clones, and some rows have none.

CDR3 DNA: TGCAGTGCCCCCCCAGGGTTTCTAACAGAGACCCAGTACTTC; CDR3 protein: CSAPPGFLTETQYF; clone size: many; V gene: TRBV20-1; J gene: TRBJ2-5; D gene: .
CDR3 DNA: TGTGCCAGCAGTTTAGACAGAAAAGCTTTCTTT; CDR3 protein: CASSLDRKAFF; clone size: few; V gene: TRBV28; J gene: TRBJ1-1; D gene: .
CDR3 DNA: TGTGCCACCAGCAGACTCGTGGGCCCTCAGAATGAGCAGTTCTTC; CDR3 protein: CATSRLVGPQNEQFF; clone size: many; V gene: TRBV15; J gene: TRBJ2-1; D gene: .
CDR3 DNA: TGTGCCAGCAGTGGACCCCGGGACAGTCTTGACAATGAGCAGTTCTTC; CDR3 protein: CASSGPRDSLDNEQFF; clone size: .; V gene: TRBV28; J gene: TRBJ2-1; D gene: TRBD1
CDR3 DNA: TGCAGTGCTAGAGAGATTTTTGATACGCAGTATTTT; CDR3 protein: CSAREIFDTQYF; clone size: many; V gene: TRBV20-1; J gene: TRBJ2-3; D gene: .
CDR3 DNA: TGTGCCAGCAGCATGACTAGCGGGAGTGGCGGGGAGCTGTTTTTT; CDR3 protein: CASSMTSGSGGELFF; clone size: many; V gene: TRBV9; J gene: TRBJ2-2; D gene: TRBD2
CDR3 DNA: TGTGCCAGCAGCCATGTGACTAGCAGATACGAGCAGTACTTC; CDR3 protein: CASSHVTSRYEQYF; clone size: .; V gene: TRBV3-1; J gene: TRBJ2-7; D gene: TRBD2
CDR3 DNA: TGTGCCAGCAGCAACCGGGACGGACGCCCTTTCTTT; CDR3 protein: CASSNRDGRPFF; clone size: .; V gene: TRBV7-8; J gene: TRBJ1-1; D gene: .
CDR3 DNA: TGTGCCAGCTCTACAGCTGTCGACAATGAGCAGTTCTTC; CDR3 protein: CASSTAVDNEQFF; clone size: .; V gene: TRBV18; J gene: TRBJ2-1; D gene: .
CDR3 DNA: TGCAGCGTTGGCGATGCGACTATCCATGAGCAGTTCTTC; CDR3 protein: CSVGDATIHEQFF; clone size: .; V gene: TRBV29-1; J gene: TRBJ2-1; D gene: .
CDR3 DNA: TGTGCCAGCAGTTTAGGGGCGCTAGGGCAGTACTTC; CDR3 protein: CASSLGALGQYF; clone size: once; V gene: TRBV12-3/TRBV12-4; J gene: TRBJ2-7; D gene: .
CDR3 DNA: TGTGCCAGCAAGTTAAAACAGGGGTATAGCACTGAAGCTTTCTTT; CDR3 protein: CASKLKQGYSTEAFF; clone size: few; V gene: TRBV5-4; J gene: TRBJ1-1; D gene: TRBD1
CDR3 DNA: TGCGCCAGCAGCTTGGAAGGGAACTCCTACAATGAGCAGTTCTTC; CDR3 protein: CASSLEGNSYNEQFF; clone size: many; V gene: TRBV5-1; J gene: TRBJ2-1; D gene: .
CDR3 DNA: TGTGCCAGCAGACCGGGACTAGCGGGAGCCCGGGAGCTGTTTTTT; CDR3 protein: CASRPGLAGARELFF; clone size: few; V gene: TRBV27; J gene: TRBJ2-2; D gene: TRBD2
CDR3 DNA: TGCAGTGCTAGAGTGGCAGACAATAACTATGGCTACACCTTC; CDR3 protein: CSARVADNNYGYTF; clone size: many; V gene: TRBV20-1; J gene: TRBJ1-2; D gene: .
CDR3 DNA: TGTGCCAGCAACGGGGGCGCGGGCAATGAGCAGTTCTTC; CDR3 protein: CASNGGAGNEQFF; clone size: .; V gene: TRBV6-6; J gene: TRBJ2-1; D gene: .
CDR3 DNA: TGCGCCAGCAGCATAAACCGGGACAGGGTATTGAACACTGAAGCTTTCTTT; CDR3 protein: CASSINRDRVLNTEAFF; clone size: many; V gene: TRBV5-1; J gene: TRBJ1-1; D gene: TRBD1
CDR3 DNA: TGCGCCAGCAGCTTGGACAGGGAGTCACCCCTCCACTTT; CDR3 protein: CASSLDRESPLHF; clone size: many; V gene: TRBV5-1; J gene: TRBJ1-6; D gene: .
CDR3 DNA: TGCAGTGCTAGGGGACTAGCGGGAGGGAACACCGGGGAGCTGTTTTTT; CDR3 protein: CSARGLAGGNTGELFF; clone size: .; V gene: TRBV20-1; J gene: TRBJ2-2; D gene: TRBD2
CDR3 DNA: TGCGCCAGCAGCTCCCCCCGACTAGCGGTCTCCTACAATGAGCAGTTCTTC; CDR3 protein: CASSSPRLAVSYNEQFF; clone size: few; V gene: TRBV5-1; J gene: TRBJ2-1; D gene: TRBD2
CDR3 DNA: TGTGCCAGCAGTTACTGGTTAGCGGGAACGACTGAGCAGTTCTTC; CDR3 protein: CASSYWLAGTTEQFF; clone size: .; V gene: TRBV6-5; J gene: TRBJ2-1; D gene: TRBD2
CDR3 DNA: TGCAGCGTTGGGCCCGGACCTAGCTCCTACAATGAGCAGTTCTTC; CDR3 protein: CSVGPGPSSYNEQFF; clone size: many; V gene: TRBV29-1; J gene: TRBJ2-1; D gene: .
CDR3 DNA: TGCGCCAGCAGCTTGGGGGCCTTTTCGGACCATGAAGCTTTCTTT; CDR3 protein: CASSLGAFSDHEAFF; clone size: .; V gene: TRBV5-1; J gene: TRBJ1-1; D gene: .
CDR3 DNA: TGTGCCAGCAGCCGACCGGGACTATTATCCGAGCAGTACTTC; CDR3 protein: CASSRPGLLSEQYF; clone size: many; V gene: TRBV9; J gene: TRBJ2-7; D gene: TRBD2
CDR3 DNA: TGTGCCAGCAGCGGCGGGACATCAGTTTTCTACGAGCAGTACTTC; CDR3 protein: CASSGGTSVFYEQYF; clone size: many; V gene: TRBV28; J gene: TRBJ2-7; D gene: .
CDR3 DNA: TGCGCCAGCCTTAGGGACGGCCCGGGCACCGGGGAGCTGTTTTTT; CDR3 protein: CASLRDGPGTGELFF; clone size: many; V gene: TRBV5-1; J gene: TRBJ2-2; D gene: .
CDR3 DNA: TGCGCCAGCGCGGGCCAACCCGCGGGAGGAGTTAGAGATACGCAGTATTTT; CDR3 protein: CASAGQPAGGVRDTQYF; clone size: few; V gene: TRBV5-1; J gene: TRBJ2-3; D gene: TRBD2
CDR3 DNA: TGTGCCAGCAGTGAAGTGGGACAGGGGAAAGATGAGCAGTTCTTC; CDR3 protein: CASSEVGQGKDEQFF; clone size: few; V gene: TRBV6-1; J gene: TRBJ2-1; D gene: TRBD1